This TCR beta chain was recorded in a study of control samples from healthy donors and cancer patients. V lost 2 bases to trimming and J lost 4 bases, with 12 bases between them. Per germline, CDR1 MNHNS and CDR2 SASEGT. The CDR3 extends over 15 amino acids. Libraries were prepared by immunoSEQ multiplex PCR; TCRdb keeps only in-frame clonotypes and omits some of them. The data contain about 44,000 clones, around 87% of them seen just once; the ten biggest clones take up more than 8.5%. Sequencing was performed on PBMCs. This TCR was sampled from an older woman with lung cancer. The rearrangement uses TRBV6-1 and TRBJ1-3; perhaps TRBD1 as D (5 bases). The CDR3 sequence: CASSESRGGGNTIYF. In nucleotides, the CDR3 is TGTGCCAGCAGTGAATCCCGGGGCGGAGGAAACACCATATATTTT.